The 14 T cell receptor beta chains below come from one sample, sequenced in a study of low-dose radiotherapy and immunotherapy resistance in tumors. Alpha and beta chains were covered, as first-strand cDNA relied on TRAV- and TRBV-specific primers. The authors amplified TCRs for approximately 20 PCR cycles with a constant-region primer and a V-primer adapter. MiXCR, applied by TCRdb to the reads, yields one record per CDR3 protein. The sample contains some 60,000 distinct CDR3 sequences, about 30% of which appear only once. Time point here: before trial treatment. Material: PBMCs, obtained before treatment. These receptor sequences come from a male donor with rectosigmoid adenocarcinoma.

By share, this clonotype ranks as medium-sized. The chain combines TRBV28 with TRBJ2-3; tentative D call: TRBD2 (6 bases). Trimming took off 7 bases at V and 7 bases at J, with 18 bases between the two ends. Germline V CDR1 and CDR2: MDHEN, SYDVKM. This CDR3 comprises 14 residues. The CDR3 is CASTLGGVTNTQYF. In DNA, the CDR3 is TGTGCCAGCACCCTAGGCGGGGTAACAAATACGCAGTATTTT. Variable domain in full (rest from reference TRBV28 and TRBJ2-3): DVKVTQSSRYLVKRTGEKVFLECVQDMDHENMFWYRQDPGLGLRLIYFSYDVKMKEKGDIPEGYSVSREKKERFSLILESASTNQTSMYLCASTLGGVTNTQYFGPGTRLTVL.

There are many counts of this clonotype. V and J are TRBV9 and TRBJ2-2; D gene ambiguous. The CDR3 has 15 amino acids. Trimming pared 1 base from V and 0 bases from J, leaving 7 bases between. CDR1 SGDLS and CDR2 YYNGEE come from the germline V gene. CDR3 sequence reads: CASSVSDPNTGELFF. CDR3 in DNA: TGTGCCAGCAGCGTATCAGACCCGAACACCGGGGAGCTGTTTTTT.

A word on this clonotype: This likely came from a read error, as a far larger clone is one base away. The chain couples TRBV27 to TRBJ1-1, with a tentative D call TRBD1 (6 bases). This CDR3 contains 13 residues. CDR1 is MNHEY, CDR2 SMNVEV, per germline (reference sequence). Trimming took off 4 bases at V and 5 bases at J, with 11 bases between the two ends. The chain's CDR3 is CASSYGGGTEAFF. The CDR3 nucleotides read TGTGCCAGCAGTTACGGGGGCGGTACTGAAGCTTTCTTT.

In this sample, this clonotype turned up many times. The chain links TRBV6-5 to TRBJ1-6, with D unresolved. This CDR3 is 13 amino acids long. The germline V gene has CDR1 MNHEY and CDR2 SVGAGI. The V end lost 6 bases, the J end lost 10 bases, and 13 bases lay between the germline ends. CDR3 sequence reads: CASSQRPESPLHF. CDR3 nucleotides: TGTGCCAGCAGCCAGCGGCCGGAATCACCCCTCCACTTT.

Many counts were recorded for this clonotype. The chain couples TRBV7-2 to TRBJ2-1; 7 bases agree with TRBD2. Germline-derived CDR1 and CDR2 are SGHTA and FQGNSA. The CDR3 runs to 15 residues. V was clipped by 8 bases and J by 4 bases; unmatched bases: 11. CDR3 bases: TGTGCCAGCGGATACTCGGGTAGCGGGTACAATGAGCAGTTCTTC. It yields the protein CASGYSGSGYNEQFF.

This clonotype was recorded many times. The chain has TRBV12-3 or TRBV12-4 and TRBJ2-7; D is possibly TRBD1 (6 bases). The CDR3 is 15 amino acids. Trimming took off 3 bases at V and 0 bases at J, with 12 bases between the two ends. The CDR3 DNA reads TGTGCCAGCAGTTTTGGGACATATCGCTCCTACGAGCAGTACTTC. This gives the protein CASSFGTYRSYEQYF.

This clonotype was counted at least ten times. V usage is TRBV11-2 and J usage is TRBJ2-7, with unresolved D. The length of the CDR3 is 18 residues. The V gene lost 1 base and the J gene lost 8 bases, with 27 bases spanning the gap. The germline V gene encodes CDR1 SGHAT and CDR2 FQNNGV. The CDR3 reads CASSLVKGKASTMAQQYF. DNA of the CDR3: TGTGCCAGCAGCTTAGTTAAGGGAAAAGCATCAACAATGGCGCAGCAGTACTTC.

This clonotype was picked up many times. The chain has TRBV29-1 and TRBJ2-1; no reliable D call. Trimming cost V 7 bases and J 10 bases, with 14 bases left between them. CDR3 length equals 11 residues. From germline, CDR1 is SQVTM and CDR2 ANQGSEA. The CDR3 is CSAALIGEQFF. The DNA for the CDR3 is TGCAGCGCAGCCCTGATTGGAGAGCAGTTCTTC.

For this clonotype: Only one base separates this from a far larger clonotype, so it likely reflects a read error. The CDR3 loop reads CASSEPITAVPVAGKSTDTQYF. The DNA for the CDR3 is TGTGCCAGCAGTGAGCCAATAACGGCGGTCCCGGTAGCGGGAAAGAGCACAGATACGCAGTATTTT. The chain employs TRBV2 and TRBJ2-3; 8 bases align to TRBD2. The CDR3 contains 22 residues. Trimming cost V 3 bases and J 0 bases; bases outside gene matches: 23. CDR1 SNHLY and CDR2 FYNNEI come from the germline V gene. Combining the CDR3 with reference TRBV2 and TRBJ2-3 gives the whole variable domain EPEVTQTPSHQVTQMGQEVILRCVPISNHLYFYWYRQILGQKVEFLVSFYNNEISEKSEIFDDQFSVERPDGSNFTLKIRSTKLEDSAMYFCASSEPITAVPVAGKSTDTQYFGPGTRLTVL.

In this sample, this clonotype turned up many times. The rearrangement uses TRBV12-3 or TRBV12-4 and TRBJ2-6; TRBD1 matches 8 bases. The ends lost 6 bases at V and 0 bases at J; junction bases unmatched: 10. This CDR3 has 18 residues. The CDR3 DNA reads as TGTGCCAGCAGCTCGACCCAGGGGGCGGTCTCTGGGGCCAACGTCCTGACTTTC. This gives the protein CASSSTQGAVSGANVLTF.

A few counts support this clonotype. The CDR3 here is CASSVGPRPVSSGANVLTF. In DNA form, the CDR3 reads TGTGCCAGCAGCGTAGGTCCCCGACCCGTAAGCTCTGGGGCCAACGTCCTGACTTTC. The chain carries TRBV9 and TRBJ2-6; unclear D gene. The V and J ends lost 0 bases and 0 bases respectively, with 16 bases between them. The CDR3 consists of 19 residues. Germline CDR1 reads SGDLS; CDR2 reads YYNGEE.

This sequence joins TRBV7-6 and TRBJ1-2; 11 bases align to TRBD1. This CDR3 spans 16 amino acids. The V segment lost 0 bases and the J segment 6 bases; nucleotides outside the gene matches: 6. Germline CDR1 SGHVS, CDR2 FNYEAQ. CDR3 region: CASSLAPGQGADGYTF. The DNA of the CDR3 is TGTGCCAGCAGCTTAGCCCCCGGACAGGGGGCGGATGGCTACACCTTC.

V is TRBV12-3 or TRBV12-4 and J is TRBJ2-2; D remains ambiguous. The CDR3 covers 16 residues. The V gene lost 4 bases and the J gene lost 0 bases, with 12 bases spanning the gap. For the CDR3, the DNA is TGTGCCAGCAGTTGGGTTCAGCCCGCGAACACCGGGGAGCTGTTTTTT. It is translated as CASSWVQPANTGELFF.

There are many counts of this clonotype. This sequence joins TRBV10-3 and TRBJ1-1, with D maybe TRBD1 (6 bases). The ends were cut back, 9 bases at V and 1 base at J, with 15 bases in the middle. Per germline, CDR1 ENHRY and CDR2 SYGVKD. This CDR3 is 14 amino acids long. The CDR3 protein is CAIRGDVGNTEAFF. The CDR3 nucleotides are TGTGCCATAAGGGGGGACGTAGGGAACACTGAAGCTTTCTTT.